One T cell receptor (beta chain) is described in this entry. Per-sample yields of isolated PBMCs were at least 6.5 million. This entry comes from a study of blood T cells in healthy people across ages. Germline assignment: CDR1 SGHRS and CDR2 YFSETQ. This CDR3 comprises 16 residues. With 4 bases clipped from V and 1 base from J, the junction kept 8 bases outside the gene matches. A second PCR of 7 to 11 cycles used a sample-barcoded 5' primer and a J-beta primer mix. TCRdb reprocessed the 5' RACE reads via MiXCR and lists one record per CDR3 protein. Of approximately 850,000 distinct CDR3 sequences in the sample, roughly 64% were seen once.

The source of this sequence is a man in his thirties or forties in good health. The chain combines TRBV5-1 with TRBJ2-3; the match to TRBD2 covers 8 bases. The sequencing sample was made of blood. The CDR3 loop reads CASSGSRSGGTDTQYF. In DNA form, the CDR3 reads TGCGCCAGCAGCGGGTCGCGTAGCGGGGGCACAGATACGCAGTATTTT.